This passage covers 23 T cell receptor beta chains from one sample sequenced in a study of blood T cell repertoires in COVID-19. Assay used: immunoSEQ multiplex PCR; TCRdb lists only in-frame clones, some missing. In the table there are 120,000 or so clones, approximately 81% of which are singletons. The specimen sequenced was peripheral blood. Receptors originate from a man aged 55 to 70 with acute or convalescent COVID-19.

This chain uses TRBV5-1 with TRBJ2-7; tentatively, D is TRBD2 (6 bases). V lost 5 bases and J lost 0, with 15 bases in between. CDR1 and CDR2 (germline): SGHRS, YFSETQ. The CDR3 length is 15 residues. The CDR3 loop reads CASSHWGESSYEQYF. DNA of the CDR3: TGCGCCAGCAGTCACTGGGGGGAATCCTCCTACGAGCAGTACTTC.

This rearrangement joins TRBV9 to TRBJ2-1; 13 bases are a match to TRBD2. Trimming took 0 bases from V and 6 from J; bases not matched to a gene: 0. Germline V gene sequence: CDR1 SGDLS, CDR2 YYNGEE. The length of the CDR3 is 15 residues. CDR3 nucleotides: TGTGCCAGCAGCGTAGGGACTAGCGGGGGCAATGAGCAGTTCTTC. Translation: CASSVGTSGGNEQFF.

The V call is TRBV19, the J call TRBJ1-1; D is possibly TRBD1 (5 bases). There are 13 residues in the CDR3. Looked up from germline, CDR1 is LNHDA and CDR2 is SQIVND (reference sequence). The V and J ends lost 6 bases and 0 bases respectively, with 8 bases between them. CDR3 sequence: CASSQGMNTEAFF. The CDR3 bases are TGTGCCAGTAGCCAGGGTATGAACACTGAAGCTTTCTTT.

The rearrangement links TRBV4-2 to TRBJ2-1; 7 positions match TRBD1. The CDR3 covers 13 residues. Trimming at V came to 3 bases and at J to 7 bases, leaving 3 bases not matched to a gene. Germline loops: CDR1 LGHNA, CDR2 YNFKEQ. CDR3 DNA sequence: TGTGCCAGCAGCCACTGGGACAGAAATGAGCAGTTCTTC. Amino acid sequence: CASSHWDRNEQFF.

V and J are TRBV6-6 and TRBJ2-7; perhaps TRBD1 as D (6 bases). The germline gives CDR1 MNHNY, CDR2 SVGAGI (reference sequence). The CDR3 sequence is 15 residues long. V gave up 3 bases and J gave up 3 bases, with 15 bases separating them. The CDR3: CASSYLQGPNYEQYF. The CDR3 DNA reads TGTGCCAGCAGTTATCTCCAGGGGCCCAACTACGAGCAGTACTTC.

V and J are TRBV18 and TRBJ1-1, with D maybe TRBD1 (6 bases). The CDR3 spans 14 residues. Germline V gene sequence: CDR1 KGHSH, CDR2 LQKENI. V lost 6 bases, J lost 4 bases, and 15 bases lay in between. CDR3 coding DNA: TGTGCCAGCTCCGGTGGGGGGGCGCCCACTGAAGCTTTCTTT. Amino acids: CASSGGGAPTEAFF.

This sequence joins TRBV30 and TRBJ1-1; TRBD1 might be the D (6 bases). Between the trimmed V and J ends, which lost 3 bases and 1 base, there was a span of 9 bases. Germline CDR1 reads GTSNPN; CDR2 reads SVGIG (reference sequence). The CDR3 totals 13 residues. CDR3 region: CAWRDSGNTEAFF. DNA of the CDR3: TGTGCCTGGAGGGACAGTGGGAACACTGAAGCTTTCTTT.

The chain couples TRBV28 to TRBJ1-1; the match to TRBD1 covers 7 bases. Looked up from germline, CDR1 is MDHEN and CDR2 is SYDVKM. This CDR3 spans 14 amino acids. The V and J ends lost 8 bases and 1 base, in that order; junction bases with no gene match: 7. The CDR3 loop reads CASRMGTANTEAFF. In nucleotides, the CDR3 is TGTGCCAGCCGAATGGGGACAGCGAACACTGAAGCTTTCTTT.

V usage is TRBV30 and J usage is TRBJ2-5; 9 bases match TRBD2. From germline, CDR1 is GTSNPN and CDR2 SVGIG (reference sequence). After removal of 3 bases from V and 10 bases from J, the junction contained 15 bases not matched to a gene. The CDR3 length is 15 residues. CDR3 sequence reads: CAWSGAGGLAQIQYF. The CDR3 DNA sequence: TGTGCCTGGAGCGGGGCAGGTGGACTAGCGCAAATCCAGTACTTC.

The CDR3 reads CSAPGATQYF. The CDR3 DNA sequence: TGCAGTGCCCCTGGGGCCACGCAGTATTTT. This chain connects TRBV20-1 to TRBJ2-3; TRBD1 is a possible D gene (5 bases). Germline loops: CDR1 DFQATT, CDR2 SNEGSKA (reference sequence). The CDR3 is 10 amino acids. The V gene lost 6 bases and the J gene lost 9 bases, with 10 bases spanning the gap.

Remarks on this clone: One end of the junction does not line up with germline, which may come from a read error. The gene calls are TRBV10-3 and TRBJ2-1; 11 positions match TRBD2. The CDR3 has 15 residues. CDR1 ENHRY and CDR2 SYGVKD come from the germline V gene. In DNA form, the CDR3 reads TGTGTCATCAGCGTTAGCGGGAGGGCCGGCAATGAGCAGTTCTTC. Its protein product is CVISVSGRAGNEQFF.

The chain combines TRBV5-4 with TRBJ2-2; 12 nucleotides align to TRBD2. J was trimmed by 7 bases and V by 3 bases; bases with no gene match: 4. Germline V gene lookup returns CDR1 SGHNT and CDR2 YYREEE (reference sequence). This CDR3 region has 15 residues. The CDR3 spells CASSSLAGGLGELFF. In DNA form, the CDR3 reads TGTGCCAGCAGCTCTCTAGCGGGAGGGCTCGGGGAGCTGTTTTTT.

The chain is built from TRBV19 and TRBJ2-3; 7 bases are shared with TRBD2. The CDR3 covers 14 residues. The germline CDR1 and CDR2 sequences are LNHDA and SQIVND (reference sequence). J was trimmed by 5 bases and V by 4 bases; bases with no gene match: 6. CDR3: CASSKGGSGDTQYF. The CDR3, as DNA: TGTGCCAGTAGTAAGGGCGGGAGCGGAGATACGCAGTATTTT. The full variable domain, its missing parts supplied by reference TRBV19 and TRBJ2-3, is DGGITQSPKYLFRKEGQNVTLSCEQNLNHDAMYWYRQDPGQGLRLIYYSQIVNDFQKGDIAEGYSVSREKKESFPLTVTSAQKNPTAFYLCASSKGGSGDTQYFGPGTRLTVL.

The chain carries TRBV19 and TRBJ2-1, with 8 bases fitting TRBD2. The CDR3 has 15 residues. J lost 0 bases, V lost 3 bases, and 1 base had no gene match. Looked up from germline, CDR1 is LNHDA and CDR2 is SQIVND (reference sequence). The CDR3 bases are TGTGCCAGTAGTATCGCGGGAGGCTCCTACAATGAGCAGTTCTTC. Encoded protein: CASSIAGGSYNEQFF.

The chain employs TRBV19 and TRBJ1-5, with D maybe TRBD1 (5 bases). The germline V and J ends were trimmed by 6 bases and 7 bases, with 16 bases remaining between them. This CDR3 is built from 14 residues. Looked up from germline, CDR1 is LNHDA and CDR2 is SQIVND (reference sequence). The CDR3: CASRPNRSGQPQHF. The CDR3 bases are TGTGCCAGTAGACCAAACAGGTCAGGGCAGCCCCAGCATTTT.

The chain is built from TRBV7-3 and TRBJ2-1; 9 nucleotides align to TRBD2. Germline CDR1 SGHTA, CDR2 FQGTGA. The CDR3 extends over 15 amino acids. With 2 bases clipped from V and 8 bases from J, the junction kept 7 bases outside the gene matches. The CDR3 protein is CASSLSSGVLDEQFF. Written as DNA, the CDR3 is TGTGCCAGCAGCTTATCTAGCGGGGTCTTGGATGAGCAGTTCTTC.

This clone occurred a few times. This chain uses TRBV4-1 with TRBJ2-2, with D possibly matching TRBD2 (5 bases). Trimming shortened V by 4 bases and J by 6 bases, and 18 bases separated the two germline ends. Germline CDR1 and CDR2: MGHRA and YSYEKL. CDR3 size: 16 residues. CDR3 amino acids: CASSLFSEAGAGELFF. For the CDR3, the DNA is TGCGCCAGCAGCCTCTTTAGCGAGGCGGGCGCCGGGGAGCTGTTTTTT.

The V call is TRBV12-3 or TRBV12-4, the J call TRBJ1-2, with D possibly TRBD1 on 6 matching bases. V gave up 4 bases and J gave up 8 bases, with 14 bases separating them. The CDR3 runs 13 residues. The CDR3, as DNA: TGTGCCAGCAGTTGGGGACAAGGGTTGGGCTACACCTTC. Amino acid sequence: CASSWGQGLGYTF.

This clone was counted only a few times. The chain is built from TRBV5-4 and TRBJ1-3; 10 bases line up with TRBD1. In germline, CDR1 is SGHNT, CDR2 YYREEE (reference sequence). The CDR3 is 14 amino acids. V trimming: 4 bases; J trimming: 2 bases; junction bases outside the gene matches: 0. DNA of the CDR3: TGTGCCAGCAGCGGGACAGGGGCTGGAAACACCATATATTTT. It encodes CASSGTGAGNTIYF.

The chain links TRBV19 to TRBJ1-2; D call uncertain. Germline V CDR1 and CDR2: LNHDA, SQIVND (reference sequence). The CDR3 loop spans 14 amino acids. Trimming pared 3 bases from V and 7 bases from J, leaving 15 bases between. In DNA form, the CDR3 reads TGTGCCAGTAGTATTAACGACCCGACGGGTGGCTACACCTTC. It encodes CASSINDPTGGYTF.

This chain links TRBV2 with TRBJ2-7, with 10 bases lining up with TRBD2. Per the germline V gene, CDR1 is SNHLY and CDR2 is FYNNEI. V was pared by 2 bases and J by 2 bases, with 3 bases of the junction left unmatched. There are 15 residues in the CDR3. The CDR3 DNA sequence: TGTGCCAGCAGTGAAACTAGCGGGGTTACCTACGAGCAGTACTTC. As protein: CASSETSGVTYEQYF. Based on the CDR3 plus reference TRBV2 and TRBJ2-7, the full variable domain is EPEVTQTPSHQVTQMGQEVILRCVPISNHLYFYWYRQILGQKVEFLVSFYNNEISEKSEIFDDQFSVERPDGSNFTLKIRSTKLEDSAMYFCASSETSGVTYEQYFGPGTRLTVT.

V gene TRBV27 combines with J gene TRBJ1-4; D gene unclear. This CDR3 comprises 15 residues. Germline CDR1 reads MNHEY; CDR2 reads SMNVEV (reference sequence). Trimming took 5 bases from V and 0 from J, leaving 10 bases between them. CDR3 nucleotides: TGTGCCAGCAGTCTACAGCTTGCAACTAATGAAAAACTGTTTTTT. It yields the protein CASSLQLATNEKLFF.

The chain has TRBV7-2 and TRBJ2-3; the match to TRBD1 covers 7 bases. Per germline, CDR1 SGHTA and CDR2 FQGNSA. Trimming took 5 bases from V and 3 from J; bases not matched to a gene: 8. The CDR3 is 15 amino acids. This CDR3 reads CASSLDRSNTDTQYF. Written as DNA, the CDR3 is TGTGCCAGCAGCCTGGACAGGTCTAATACAGATACGCAGTATTTT.